This T cell receptor beta chain was identified during a study of technical replicates of blood from a handful of donors. Sequencing used immunoSEQ multiplex PCR; TCRdb keeps in-frame clones, though not all of them. The table lists approximately 74,000 clones, roughly 98% of them singletons. Trimming took 5 bases from V and 1 from J; bases not matched to a gene: 7. This CDR3 comprises 15 residues. From germline, CDR1 is SGHVS and CDR2 FQNEAQ. The chain links TRBV7-8 to TRBJ2-7; 8 bases are shared with TRBD1. Sequenced input: T cells isolated from PBMCs. This receptor was obtained from a human donor in good health. The CDR3 nucleotides are TGTGCCAGCAGCGGACGGGGACAGGAGTCCTACGAGCAGTACTTC. This translates into CASSGRGQESYEQYF.